These T cell receptor beta chains were read from a single sample in a study of identical twins. MiXCR, run by TCRdb on the 5' RACE reads, gives a single entry per CDR3 protein. The sample shows hundreds of thousands of distinct CDR3 sequences, approximately 24% of them seen only once. The sample was also linked to a second study, of T cells expressing NK-cell markers.

Sequenced: CD4+ T cells sorted from blood. Receptor source: a woman aged 18 to 35 in good health. Each CDR3 is given with its conserved first and last residue. The D gene is left open where the match is weak. Not every row has a clone size; where given, it reads once, few, many or a size class.

j_call d_call v_call clone_size cdr3_nt cdr3_aa
TRBJ2-3 TRBD1 TRBV20-1 . TGCAGTGCTAAAGGACAGGCGACAGATACGCAGTATTTT CSAKGQATDTQYF
TRBJ2-3 TRBD2 TRBV5-1 few TGCGCCAGCACGCTAGCGGGAGGGCCAATAGATACGCAGTATTTT CASTLAGGPIDTQYF
TRBJ2-2 . TRBV11-3 . TGTGCCAGCAGCCGCCTGGGACCCCAATACGGGGAGCTGTTTTTT CASSRLGPQYGELFF
TRBJ1-1 . TRBV12-3/TRBV12-4 few TGTGCCAGCAGTTCCGGGATACGGTCTTTCTTT CASSSGIRSFF
TRBJ1-1 . TRBV28 . TGTGCCAGCAGTTTATCGGCCGGTTTAGCTTTCTTT CASSLSAGLAFF
TRBJ1-5 . TRBV4-1 few TGCGCCAGCAGCCAAGAAGTACAGTATAGCAATCAGCCCCAGCATTTT CASSQEVQYSNQPQHF
TRBJ2-2 . TRBV7-6 . TGTGCCAGCAGCCAGGACCCTCTCATGGGGGAGCTGTTTTTT CASSQDPLMGELFF
TRBJ1-2 . TRBV7-2 . TGTGCCAGCAGCGCCGGGAGAAGGGATGGCTACACCTTC CASSAGRRDGYTF
TRBJ1-1 TRBD1 TRBV20-1 . TGCAGTGCTAGCTACAGGGGGCTTACGCCTGAAGCTTTCTTT CSASYRGLTPEAFF
TRBJ1-2 . TRBV5-1 . TGCGCCAGCAGCCGCACCCCCGGACAACTCGGAGAAGGCTACACCTTC CASSRTPGQLGEGYTF
TRBJ2-3 TRBD1 TRBV29-1 . TGCAGCGTTTTTCGGACAGGGAAGGCGGATACGCAGTATTTT CSVFRTGKADTQYF
TRBJ2-1 . TRBV12-3/TRBV12-4 few TGTGCCAGCAGTTATCAGGGTCACAATGAGCAGTTCTTC CASSYQGHNEQFF
TRBJ1-2 . TRBV18 . TGTGCCAGCTCCTCAGAGCAGGCTCTTAACTATGGCTACACCTTC CASSSEQALNYGYTF
TRBJ2-1 . TRBV6-5 . TGTGCCAGCAGTTACTCGGGGGTCAATGAGCAGTTCTTC CASSYSGVNEQFF
TRBJ1-2 . TRBV6-2/TRBV6-3 . TGTGCCAGCAGTGACAGTTCCTATGGCTACACCTTC CASSDSSYGYTF
TRBJ2-5 TRBD2 TRBV20-1 few TGCAGTGCTGGGGCTAGCGGGAGAAGTGAGACCCAGTACTTC CSAGASGRSETQYF
TRBJ2-2 . TRBV7-3 few TGTGCCAGCAGCTTCCTATCGACTAGGCTCCTCACCGGGGAGCTGTTTTTT CASSFLSTRLLTGELFF